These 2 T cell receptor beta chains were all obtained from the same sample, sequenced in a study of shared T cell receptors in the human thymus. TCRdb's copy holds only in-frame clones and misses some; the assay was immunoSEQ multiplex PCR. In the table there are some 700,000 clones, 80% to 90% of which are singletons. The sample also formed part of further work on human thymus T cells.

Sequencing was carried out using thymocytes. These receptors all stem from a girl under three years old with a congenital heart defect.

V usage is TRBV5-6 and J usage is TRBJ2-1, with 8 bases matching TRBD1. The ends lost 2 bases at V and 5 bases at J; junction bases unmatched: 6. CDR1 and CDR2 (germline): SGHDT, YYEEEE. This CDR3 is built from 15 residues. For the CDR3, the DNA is TGTGCCAGCAGCTTAGGGGGGACAGGAAACAATGAGCAGTTCTTC. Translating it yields CASSLGGTGNNEQFF.

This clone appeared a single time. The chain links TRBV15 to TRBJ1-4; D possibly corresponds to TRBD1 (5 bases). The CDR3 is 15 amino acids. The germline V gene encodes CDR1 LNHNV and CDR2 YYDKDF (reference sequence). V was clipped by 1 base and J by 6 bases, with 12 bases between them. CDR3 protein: CATSRVKGVDEKLFF. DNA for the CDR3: TGTGCCACCAGCAGAGTTAAAGGGGTTGATGAAAAACTGTTTTTT.